The entry below gives a single T cell receptor beta chain sequence along with its context. Its matching antigen is unknown. The data were taken from a study of OX40 agonist ivuxolimab in advanced cancers. Using immunoSEQ multiplex PCR, the repertoire was profiled, and TCRdb retains in-frame clones only, with some absent. The sample has about 78,000 clones, roughly 80% seen once. Notes on the study in general: At 0.1 to 3.0 mg/kg and by week 6, CD4+ and CD8+ T cells in the blood had expanded clonally. Low levels of normalized T-cell clonal expansion also appeared in some nonresponders.

This sequence originates from an adult with an advanced solid tumor such as melanoma, head and neck, liver or kidney cancer. The input for sequencing was CD4+ or CD8+ T cells sorted from blood, taken in a trial of the OX40 agonist ivuxolimab.

The DNA of the CDR3 is TGTGCCACCAGCAGAGTAGGGGGATGGGACACCAATACAGATACGCAGTATTTT. Protein sequence: CATSRVGGWDTNTDTQYF. This chain uses TRBV15 with TRBJ2-3, with TRBD1 as a possible D gene (6 bases). The V gene lost 1 base and the J gene lost 3 bases, with 20 bases spanning the gap. Germline V gives CDR1 LNHNV, CDR2 YYDKDF (reference sequence). This CDR3 spans 18 amino acids.